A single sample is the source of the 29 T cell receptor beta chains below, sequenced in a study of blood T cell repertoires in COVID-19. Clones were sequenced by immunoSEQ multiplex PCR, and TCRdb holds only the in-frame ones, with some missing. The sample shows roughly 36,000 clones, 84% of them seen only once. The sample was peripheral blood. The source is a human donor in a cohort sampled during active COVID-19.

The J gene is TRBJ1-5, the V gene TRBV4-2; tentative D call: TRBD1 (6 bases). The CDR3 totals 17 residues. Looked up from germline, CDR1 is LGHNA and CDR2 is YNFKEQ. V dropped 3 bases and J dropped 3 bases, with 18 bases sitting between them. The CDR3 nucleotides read TGTGCCAGCAGCCATGTGGCGGGGGCGGGGACCAATCAGCCCCAGCATTTT. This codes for CASSHVAGAGTNQPQHF.

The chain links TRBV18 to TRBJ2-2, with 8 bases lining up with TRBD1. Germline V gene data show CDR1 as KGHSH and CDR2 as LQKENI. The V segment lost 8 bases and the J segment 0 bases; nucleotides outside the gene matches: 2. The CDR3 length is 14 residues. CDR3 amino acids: CASPGQANTGELFF. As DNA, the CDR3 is TGTGCCAGCCCGGGACAGGCGAACACCGGGGAGCTGTTTTTT.

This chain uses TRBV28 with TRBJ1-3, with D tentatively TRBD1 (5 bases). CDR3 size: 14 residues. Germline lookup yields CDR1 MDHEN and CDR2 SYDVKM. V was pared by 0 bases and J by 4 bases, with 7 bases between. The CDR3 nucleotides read TGTGCCAGCAGTTTATGGGGGCTAGGAAACACCATATATTTT. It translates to CASSLWGLGNTIYF.

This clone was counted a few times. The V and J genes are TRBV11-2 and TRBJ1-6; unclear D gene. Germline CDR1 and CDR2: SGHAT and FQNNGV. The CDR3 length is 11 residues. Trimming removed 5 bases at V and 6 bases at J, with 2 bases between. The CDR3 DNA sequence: TGTGCCAGCAGCCTTAATTCACCCCTCCACTTT. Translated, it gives CASSLNSPLHF.

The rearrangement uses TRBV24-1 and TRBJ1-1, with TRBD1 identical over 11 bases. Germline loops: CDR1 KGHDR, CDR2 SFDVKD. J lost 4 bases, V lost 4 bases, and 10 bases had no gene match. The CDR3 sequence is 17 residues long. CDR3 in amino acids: CATSDPRGDRGSTEAFF. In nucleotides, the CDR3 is TGTGCCACCAGTGACCCTAGGGGGGACAGGGGGAGCACTGAAGCTTTCTTT.

CDR3: CASSSTPTGMETQYF. CDR3 bases: TGCGCCAGCAGCTCGACCCCGACAGGGATGGAGACCCAGTACTTC. This sequence joins TRBV5-1 and TRBJ2-5; TRBD1 matches at 7 bases. J gave up 5 bases and V 3 bases, and 10 bases lay outside the gene matches. CDR1 SGHRS and CDR2 YFSETQ come from the germline V gene. This CDR3 has 15 amino acids.

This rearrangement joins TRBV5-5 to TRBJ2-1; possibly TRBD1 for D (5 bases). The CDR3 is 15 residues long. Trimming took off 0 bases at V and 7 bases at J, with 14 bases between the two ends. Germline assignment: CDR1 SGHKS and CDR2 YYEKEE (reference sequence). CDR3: CASSLEGKLWNEQFF. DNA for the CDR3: TGTGCCAGCAGCTTGGAGGGGAAGTTGTGGAATGAGCAGTTCTTC.

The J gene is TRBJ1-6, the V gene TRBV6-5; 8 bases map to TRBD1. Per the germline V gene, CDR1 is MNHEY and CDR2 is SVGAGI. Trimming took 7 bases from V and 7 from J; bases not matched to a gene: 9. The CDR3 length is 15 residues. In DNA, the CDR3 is TGTGCCAGCAATGGACAGGGAGAATACAATTCACCCCTCCACTTT. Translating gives CASNGQGEYNSPLHF.

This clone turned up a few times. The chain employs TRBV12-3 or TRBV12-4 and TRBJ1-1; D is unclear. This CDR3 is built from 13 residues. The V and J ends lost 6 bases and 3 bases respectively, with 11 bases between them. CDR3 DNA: TGTGCCAGCAGGAGGCAGATTGACACTGAAGCTTTCTTT. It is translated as CASRRQIDTEAFF.

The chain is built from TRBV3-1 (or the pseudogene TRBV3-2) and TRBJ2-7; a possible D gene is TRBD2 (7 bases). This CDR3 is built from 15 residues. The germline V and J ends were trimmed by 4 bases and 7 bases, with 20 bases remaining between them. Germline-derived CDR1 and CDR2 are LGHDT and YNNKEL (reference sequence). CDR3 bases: TGTGCCAGCAGCCGGGGGGGCCCGAGGGGGGCTGAGCAGTACTTC. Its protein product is CASSRGGPRGAEQYF.

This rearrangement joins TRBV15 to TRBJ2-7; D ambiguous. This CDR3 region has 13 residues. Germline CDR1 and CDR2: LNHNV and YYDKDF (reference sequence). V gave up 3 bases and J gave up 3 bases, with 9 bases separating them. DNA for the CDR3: TGTGCCACCAGCAGGGGCCAATACTACGAGCAGTACTTC. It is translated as CATSRGQYYEQYF.

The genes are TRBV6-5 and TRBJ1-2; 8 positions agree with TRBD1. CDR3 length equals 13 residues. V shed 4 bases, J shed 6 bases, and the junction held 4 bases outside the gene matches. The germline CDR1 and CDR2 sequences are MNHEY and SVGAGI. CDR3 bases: TGTGCCAGCAGTTCTCAACAGGGGGATGGCTACACCTTC. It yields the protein CASSSQQGDGYTF.

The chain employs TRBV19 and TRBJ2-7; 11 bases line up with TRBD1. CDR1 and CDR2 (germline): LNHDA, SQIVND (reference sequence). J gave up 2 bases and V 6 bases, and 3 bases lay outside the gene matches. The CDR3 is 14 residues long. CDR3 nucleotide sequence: TGTGCCAGTAGGTTGGGACAGGGGGCCTACGAGCAGTACTTC. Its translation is CASRLGQGAYEQYF.

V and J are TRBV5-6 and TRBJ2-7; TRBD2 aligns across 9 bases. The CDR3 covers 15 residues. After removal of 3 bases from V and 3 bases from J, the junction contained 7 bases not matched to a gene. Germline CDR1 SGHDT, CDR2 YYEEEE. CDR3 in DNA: TGTGCCAGCAGCTCCCTAGCGGGGTTCGACTACGAGCAGTACTTC. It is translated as CASSSLAGFDYEQYF.

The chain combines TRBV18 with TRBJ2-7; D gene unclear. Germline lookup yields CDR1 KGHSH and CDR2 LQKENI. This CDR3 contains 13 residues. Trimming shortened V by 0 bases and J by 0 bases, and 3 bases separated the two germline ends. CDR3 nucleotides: TGTGCCAGCTCACCACCCAGCTCCTACGAGCAGTACTTC. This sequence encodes CASSPPSSYEQYF.

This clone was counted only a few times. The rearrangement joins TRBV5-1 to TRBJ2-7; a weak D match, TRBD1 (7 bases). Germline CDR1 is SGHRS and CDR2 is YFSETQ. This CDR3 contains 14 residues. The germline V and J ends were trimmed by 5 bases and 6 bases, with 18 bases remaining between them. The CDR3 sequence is CASSSAGGSIEQYF. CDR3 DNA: TGCGCCAGCAGTTCGGCAGGGGGGTCGATCGAGCAGTACTTC.

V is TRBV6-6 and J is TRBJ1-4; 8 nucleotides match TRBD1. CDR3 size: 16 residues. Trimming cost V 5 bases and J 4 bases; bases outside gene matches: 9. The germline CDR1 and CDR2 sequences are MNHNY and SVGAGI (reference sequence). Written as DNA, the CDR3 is TGTGCCAGCAGTCCGGACCCGGGACAGGTTAATGAAAAACTGTTTTTT. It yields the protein CASSPDPGQVNEKLFF.

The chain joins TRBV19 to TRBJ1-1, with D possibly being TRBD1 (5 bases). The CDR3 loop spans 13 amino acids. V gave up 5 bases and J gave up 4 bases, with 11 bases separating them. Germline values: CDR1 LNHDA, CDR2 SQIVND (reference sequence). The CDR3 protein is CASSGAGPTEAFF. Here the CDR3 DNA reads TGTGCCAGTAGTGGGGCTGGGCCCACTGAAGCTTTCTTT. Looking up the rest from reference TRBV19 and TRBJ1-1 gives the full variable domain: DGGITQSPKYLFRKEGQNVTLSCEQNLNHDAMYWYRQDPGQGLRLIYYSQIVNDFQKGDIAEGYSVSREKKESFPLTVTSAQKNPTAFYLCASSGAGPTEAFFGQGTRLTVV.

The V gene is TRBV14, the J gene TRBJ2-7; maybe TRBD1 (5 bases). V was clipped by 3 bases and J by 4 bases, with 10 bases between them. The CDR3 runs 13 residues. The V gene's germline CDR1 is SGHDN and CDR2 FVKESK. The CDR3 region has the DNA TGTGCCAGCAGCCATGGCACAGGTTACGAGCAGTACTTC. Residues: CASSHGTGYEQYF.

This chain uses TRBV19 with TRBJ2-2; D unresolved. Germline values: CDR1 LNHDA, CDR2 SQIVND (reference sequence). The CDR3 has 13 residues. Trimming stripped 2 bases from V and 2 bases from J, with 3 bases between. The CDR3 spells CASSIYNTGELFF. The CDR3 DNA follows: TGTGCCAGTAGTATATATAACACCGGGGAGCTGTTTTTT.

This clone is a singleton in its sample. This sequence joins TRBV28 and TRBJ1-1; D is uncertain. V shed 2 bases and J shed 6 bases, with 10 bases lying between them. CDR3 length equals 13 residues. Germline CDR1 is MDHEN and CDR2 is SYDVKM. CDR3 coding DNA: TGTGCCAGCAGTTTAGATGGGAGGGCTGAAGCTTTCTTT. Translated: CASSLDGRAEAFF.

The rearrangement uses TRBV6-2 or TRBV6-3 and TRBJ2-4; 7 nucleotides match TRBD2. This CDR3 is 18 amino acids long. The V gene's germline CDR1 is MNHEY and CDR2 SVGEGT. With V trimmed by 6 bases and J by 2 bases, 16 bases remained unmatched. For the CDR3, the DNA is TGTGCCAGCAGCAGCGGAGGTGGGCGGGGGTTAACCAAAAACATTCAGTACTTC. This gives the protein CASSSGGGRGLTKNIQYF.

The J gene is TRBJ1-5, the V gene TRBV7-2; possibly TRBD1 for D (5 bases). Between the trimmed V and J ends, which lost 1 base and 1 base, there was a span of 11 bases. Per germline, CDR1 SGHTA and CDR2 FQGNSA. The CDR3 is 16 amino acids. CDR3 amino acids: CASSLERGVSNQPQHF. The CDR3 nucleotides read TGTGCCAGCAGCTTAGAGCGGGGGGTGAGCAATCAGCCCCAGCATTTT.

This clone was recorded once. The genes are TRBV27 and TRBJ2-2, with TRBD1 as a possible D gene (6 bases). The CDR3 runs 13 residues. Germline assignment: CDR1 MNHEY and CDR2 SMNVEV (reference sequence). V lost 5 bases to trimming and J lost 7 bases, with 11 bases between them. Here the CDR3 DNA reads TGTGCCAGCAGTCCCACAGGGAACGGGGAGCTGTTTTTT. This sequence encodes CASSPTGNGELFF.

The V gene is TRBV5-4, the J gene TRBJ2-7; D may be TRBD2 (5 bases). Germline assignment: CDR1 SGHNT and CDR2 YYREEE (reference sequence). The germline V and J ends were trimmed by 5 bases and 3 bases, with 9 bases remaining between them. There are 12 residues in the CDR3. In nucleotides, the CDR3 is TGTGCCAGCAGAGCGGACGACTACGAGCAGTACTTC. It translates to CASRADDYEQYF.

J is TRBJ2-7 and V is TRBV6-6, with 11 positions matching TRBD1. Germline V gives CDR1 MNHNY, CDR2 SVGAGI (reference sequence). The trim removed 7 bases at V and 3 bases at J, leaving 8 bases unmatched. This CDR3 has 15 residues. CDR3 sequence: CASTDRGTGGYEQYF. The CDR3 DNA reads TGTGCCAGCACGGACCGTGGGACAGGGGGCTACGAGCAGTACTTC.

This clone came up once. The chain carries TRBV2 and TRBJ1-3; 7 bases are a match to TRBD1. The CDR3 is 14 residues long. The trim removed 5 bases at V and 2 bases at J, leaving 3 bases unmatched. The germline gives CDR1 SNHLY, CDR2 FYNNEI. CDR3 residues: CASSSQGAGNTIYF. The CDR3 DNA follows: TGTGCCAGCAGTTCCCAGGGGGCTGGAAACACCATATATTTT.

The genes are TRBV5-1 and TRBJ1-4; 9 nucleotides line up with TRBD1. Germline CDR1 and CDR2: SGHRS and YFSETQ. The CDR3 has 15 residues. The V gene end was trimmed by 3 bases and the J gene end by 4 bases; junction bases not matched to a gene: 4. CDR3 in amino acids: CASSSTGGSNEKLFF. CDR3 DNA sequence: TGCGCCAGCAGCTCCACAGGGGGCAGTAATGAAAAACTGTTTTTT.

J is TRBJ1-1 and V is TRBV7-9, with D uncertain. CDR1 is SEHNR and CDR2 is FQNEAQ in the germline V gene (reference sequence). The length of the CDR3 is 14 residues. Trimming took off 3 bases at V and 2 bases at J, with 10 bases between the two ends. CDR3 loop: CASSFPLPNTEAFF. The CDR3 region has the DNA TGTGCCAGCAGCTTCCCTCTACCAAACACTGAAGCTTTCTTT. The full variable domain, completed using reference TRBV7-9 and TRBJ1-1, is DTGVSQNPRHKITKRGQNVTFRCDPISEHNRLYWYRQTLGQGPEFLTYFQNEAQLEKSRLLSDRFSAERPKGSFSTLEIQRTEQGDSAMYLCASSFPLPNTEAFFGQGTRLTVV.